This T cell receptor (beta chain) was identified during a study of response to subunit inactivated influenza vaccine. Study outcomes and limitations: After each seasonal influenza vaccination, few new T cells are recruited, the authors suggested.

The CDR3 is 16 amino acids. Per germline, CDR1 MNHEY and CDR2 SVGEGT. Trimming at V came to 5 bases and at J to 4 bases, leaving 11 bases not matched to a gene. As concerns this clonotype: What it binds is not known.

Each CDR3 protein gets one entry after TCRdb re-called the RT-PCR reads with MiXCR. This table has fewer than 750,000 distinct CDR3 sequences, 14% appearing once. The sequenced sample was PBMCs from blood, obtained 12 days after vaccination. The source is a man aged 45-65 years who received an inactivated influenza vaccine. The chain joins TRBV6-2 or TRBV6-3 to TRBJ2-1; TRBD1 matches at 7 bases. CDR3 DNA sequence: TGTGCCAGCAGTAGGATTAGGGACAGAAGATACAATGAGCAGTTCTTC. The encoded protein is CASSRIRDRRYNEQFF.